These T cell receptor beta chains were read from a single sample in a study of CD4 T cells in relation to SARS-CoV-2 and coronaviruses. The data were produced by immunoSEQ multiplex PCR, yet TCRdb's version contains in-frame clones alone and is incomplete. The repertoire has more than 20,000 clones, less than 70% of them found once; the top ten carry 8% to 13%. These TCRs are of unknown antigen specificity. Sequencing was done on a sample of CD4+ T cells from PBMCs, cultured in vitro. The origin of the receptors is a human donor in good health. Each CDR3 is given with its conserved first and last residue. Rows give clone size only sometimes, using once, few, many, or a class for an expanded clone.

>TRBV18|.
CASSPEGQGSPLHF
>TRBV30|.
CAWSAGASGGGTQYF
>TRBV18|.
CASSPDSYEQYF
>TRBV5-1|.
CASSTEEGDTEAFF
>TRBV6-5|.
CASTRQGRGNTEAFF
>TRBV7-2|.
CASSLVGPGTGELFF
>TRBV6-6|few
CASTSFYNEQFF
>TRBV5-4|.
CASSLAGGPNTGELFF
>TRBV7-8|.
CASSAWGISYGYTF
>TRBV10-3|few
CAISPGQDSYTF